The sequence of this T cell receptor beta chain was determined in a study of cytomegalovirus exposure and HLA in healthy donors. At the level of the study: An early data release held 79 million or so unique TCRs from HLA-typed donors. Broader study findings: Investigators reported 150 to 200 TCR beta chains as tied to cytomegalovirus.

Note on this clone: Antigen unknown.

The length of the CDR3 is 15 residues. The J segment lost 5 bases and the V segment lost 3 bases, leaving 4 bases of the junction unmatched. Looked up from germline, CDR1 is KGHSH and CDR2 is LQKENI. Despite likely unrecorded immune exposures, the donors were nominally healthy at the time of sampling. The PCR used 60 Vbeta and 13 Jbeta primers. Per the authors' pipeline: Later analysis identified 80 million to 85 million unique TCR beta chains, about 11 million shared. Sequencing was performed with immunoSEQ multiplex PCR; in TCRdb, only in-frame clones are kept and a portion is missing. V and J calls and clone size come straight from that table; D and trimming were deduced from the DNA. The sample contains 150,000 to 200,000 clones, about three quarters of which appear only once.

The source is a man between 18 and 35 years old in good health and CMV-seronegative. The rearrangement uses TRBV18 and TRBJ2-5; 12 bases agree with TRBD2. Source material: PBMCs. The CDR3 DNA is TGTGCCAGCTCACCTCGACTAGCGGGGGACGAGACCCAGTACTTC. Protein product: CASSPRLAGDETQYF.